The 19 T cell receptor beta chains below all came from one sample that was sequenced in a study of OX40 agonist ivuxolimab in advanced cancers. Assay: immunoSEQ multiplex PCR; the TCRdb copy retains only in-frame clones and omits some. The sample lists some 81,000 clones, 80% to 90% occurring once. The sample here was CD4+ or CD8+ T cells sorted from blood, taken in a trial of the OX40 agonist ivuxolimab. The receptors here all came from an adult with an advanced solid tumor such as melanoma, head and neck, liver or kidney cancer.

CDR3 amino acids: CASSYMGQGRDEQYF. The CDR3 nucleotides are TGTGCCAGCAGTTACATGGGACAGGGGAGAGACGAGCAGTACTTC. V is TRBV6-5 and J is TRBJ2-7; TRBD1 matches 10 bases. The CDR3 consists of 15 residues. J lost 5 bases, V lost 2 bases, and 6 bases had no gene match. Germline V gene lookup returns CDR1 MNHEY and CDR2 SVGAGI.

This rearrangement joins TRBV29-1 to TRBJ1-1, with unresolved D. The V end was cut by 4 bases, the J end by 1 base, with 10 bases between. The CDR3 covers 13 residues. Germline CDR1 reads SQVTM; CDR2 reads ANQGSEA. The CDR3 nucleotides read TGCAGCGTTGGGGGATTACGGAACACTGAAGCTTTCTTT. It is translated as CSVGGLRNTEAFF. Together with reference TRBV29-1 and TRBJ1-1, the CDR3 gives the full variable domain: SAVISQKPSRDICQRGTSLTIQCQVDSQVTMMFWYRQQPGQSLTLIATANQGSEATYESGFVIDKFPISRPNLTFSTLTVSNMSPEDSSIYLCSVGGLRNTEAFFGQGTRLTVV.

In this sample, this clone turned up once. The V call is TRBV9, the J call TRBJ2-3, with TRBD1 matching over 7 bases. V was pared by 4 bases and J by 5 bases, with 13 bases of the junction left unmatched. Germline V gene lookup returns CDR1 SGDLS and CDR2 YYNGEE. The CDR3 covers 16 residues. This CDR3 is CASSPRTGMTGDTQYF. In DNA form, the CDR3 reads TGTGCCAGCAGCCCCCGGACAGGAATGACGGGAGATACGCAGTATTTT.

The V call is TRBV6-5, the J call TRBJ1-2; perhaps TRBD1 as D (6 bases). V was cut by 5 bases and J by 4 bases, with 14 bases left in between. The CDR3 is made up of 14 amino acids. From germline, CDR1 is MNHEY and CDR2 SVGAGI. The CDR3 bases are TGTGCCAGCAGTGACCAGGGGATCAGCTATGGCTACACCTTC. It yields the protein CASSDQGISYGYTF.

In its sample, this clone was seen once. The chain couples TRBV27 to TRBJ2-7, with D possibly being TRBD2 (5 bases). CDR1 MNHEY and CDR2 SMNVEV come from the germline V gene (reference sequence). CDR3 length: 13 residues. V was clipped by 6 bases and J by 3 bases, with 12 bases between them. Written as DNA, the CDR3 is TGTGCCAGCAGACCGACGGAGGACTACGAGCAGTACTTC. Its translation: CASRPTEDYEQYF.

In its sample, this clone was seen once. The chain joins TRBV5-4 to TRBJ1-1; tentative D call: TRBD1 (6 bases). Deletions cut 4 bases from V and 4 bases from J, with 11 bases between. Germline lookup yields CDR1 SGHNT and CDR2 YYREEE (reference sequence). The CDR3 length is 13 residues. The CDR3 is CASSRGGGTEAFF. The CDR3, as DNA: TGTGCCAGCAGCCGAGGAGGGGGCACTGAAGCTTTCTTT. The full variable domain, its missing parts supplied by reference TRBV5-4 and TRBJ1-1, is ETGVTQSPTHLIKTRGQQVTLRCSSQSGHNTVSWYQQALGQGPQFIFQYYREEENGRGNFPPRFSGLQFPNYSSELNVNALELDDSALYLCASSRGGGTEAFFGQGTRLTVV.

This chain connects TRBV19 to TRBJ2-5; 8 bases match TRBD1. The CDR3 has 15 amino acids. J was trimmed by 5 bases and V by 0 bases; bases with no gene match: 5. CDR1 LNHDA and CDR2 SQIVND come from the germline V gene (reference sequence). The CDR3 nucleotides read TGTGCCAGTAGTATAGACGGACAGGGTAGCGAGACCCAGTACTTC. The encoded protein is CASSIDGQGSETQYF.

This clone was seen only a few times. The CDR3 DNA follows: TGTGCCAGCACCGGTGGTCAGAACACTGAAGCTTTCTTT. Its protein is CASTGGQNTEAFF. This chain uses TRBV2 with TRBJ1-1; D gene uncertain. Trimming took off 7 bases at V and 1 base at J, with 10 bases between the two ends. The CDR3 loop spans 13 amino acids. Germline-derived CDR1 and CDR2 are SNHLY and FYNNEI.

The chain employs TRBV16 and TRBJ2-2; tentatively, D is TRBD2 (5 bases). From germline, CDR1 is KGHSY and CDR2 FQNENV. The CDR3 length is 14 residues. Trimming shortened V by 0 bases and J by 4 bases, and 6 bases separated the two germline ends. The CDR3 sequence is CASSQSGSTGELFF. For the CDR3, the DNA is TGTGCCAGCAGCCAATCAGGGAGCACCGGGGAGCTGTTTTTT.

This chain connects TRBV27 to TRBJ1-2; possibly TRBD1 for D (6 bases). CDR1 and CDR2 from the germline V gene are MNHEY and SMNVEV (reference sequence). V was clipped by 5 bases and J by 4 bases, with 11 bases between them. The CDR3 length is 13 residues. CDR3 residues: CASSPGHVYGYTF. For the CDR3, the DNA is TGTGCCAGCAGTCCGGGACACGTCTATGGCTACACCTTC.

CDR3 amino acids: CASSMGGREATEAFF. CDR3 sequence (DNA): TGTGCCAGTAGCATGGGGGGGCGAGAGGCCACTGAAGCTTTCTTT. V and J are TRBV19 and TRBJ1-1, with D perhaps TRBD1 (6 bases). The V and J ends lost 6 bases and 4 bases respectively, with 18 bases between them. Germline values: CDR1 LNHDA, CDR2 SQIVND (reference sequence). The CDR3 length is 15 residues. The full variable domain, in which reference TRBV19 and TRBJ1-1 provide the parts outside the CDR3, is DGGITQSPKYLFRKEGQNVTLSCEQNLNHDAMYWYRQDPGQGLRLIYYSQIVNDFQKGDIAEGYSVSREKKESFPLTVTSAQKNPTAFYLCASSMGGREATEAFFGQGTRLTVV.

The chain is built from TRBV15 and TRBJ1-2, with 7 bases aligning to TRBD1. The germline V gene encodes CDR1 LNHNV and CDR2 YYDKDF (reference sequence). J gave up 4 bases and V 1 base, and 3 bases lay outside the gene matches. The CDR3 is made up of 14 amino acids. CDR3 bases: TGTGCCACCAGCAGAGCCGACAGGGCCTATGGCTACACCTTC. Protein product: CATSRADRAYGYTF.

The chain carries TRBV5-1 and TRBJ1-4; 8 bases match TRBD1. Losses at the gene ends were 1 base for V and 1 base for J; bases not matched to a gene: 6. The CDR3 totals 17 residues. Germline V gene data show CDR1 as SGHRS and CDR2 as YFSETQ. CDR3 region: CASSLFPGGETNEKLFF. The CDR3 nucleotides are TGCGCCAGCAGCTTGTTCCCAGGGGGCGAAACTAATGAAAAACTGTTTTTT.

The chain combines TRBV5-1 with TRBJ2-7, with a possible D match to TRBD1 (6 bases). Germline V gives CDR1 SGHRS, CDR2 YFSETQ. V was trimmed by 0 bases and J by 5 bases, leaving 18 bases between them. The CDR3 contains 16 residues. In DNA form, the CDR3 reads TGCGCCAGCAGCTTGGTCCCGGACAGCGCAGGGAACGAGCAGTACTTC. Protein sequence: CASSLVPDSAGNEQYF.

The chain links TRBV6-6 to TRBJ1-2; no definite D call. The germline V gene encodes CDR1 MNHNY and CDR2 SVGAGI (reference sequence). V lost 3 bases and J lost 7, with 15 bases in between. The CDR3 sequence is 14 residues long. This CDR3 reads CASSYPGVGSGYTF. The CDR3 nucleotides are TGTGCCAGCAGTTATCCCGGAGTTGGTTCTGGCTACACCTTC.

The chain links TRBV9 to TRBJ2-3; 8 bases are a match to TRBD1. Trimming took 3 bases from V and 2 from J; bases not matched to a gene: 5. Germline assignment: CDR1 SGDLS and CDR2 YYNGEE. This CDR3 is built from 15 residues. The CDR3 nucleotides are TGTGCCAGCAGCGCTCGGACAGGGTACACAGATACGCAGTATTTT. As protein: CASSARTGYTDTQYF. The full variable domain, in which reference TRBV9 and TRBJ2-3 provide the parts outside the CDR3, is DSGVTQTPKHLITATGQRVTLRCSPRSGDLSVYWYQQSLDQGLQFLIQYYNGEERAKGNILERFSAQQFPDLHSELNLSSLELGDSALYFCASSARTGYTDTQYFGPGTRLTVL.

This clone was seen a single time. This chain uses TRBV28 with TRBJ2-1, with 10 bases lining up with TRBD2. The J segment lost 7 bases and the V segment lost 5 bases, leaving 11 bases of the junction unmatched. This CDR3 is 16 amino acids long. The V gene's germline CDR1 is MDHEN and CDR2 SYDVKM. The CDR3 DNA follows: TGTGCCAGCAGTCCCGTTTTAGCGGGGGGAAAGAATGAGCAGTTCTTC. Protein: CASSPVLAGGKNEQFF.

CDR3 DNA sequence: TGTGCCAGCAGCCTGGAGCGGGGGCATAGCACAGATACGCAGTATTTT. Protein sequence: CASSLERGHSTDTQYF. This sequence joins TRBV11-2 and TRBJ2-3, with 8 bases identical to TRBD2. Germline loops: CDR1 SGHAT, CDR2 FQNNGV. The trim removed 5 bases at V and 0 bases at J, leaving 7 bases unmatched. The CDR3 totals 16 residues.

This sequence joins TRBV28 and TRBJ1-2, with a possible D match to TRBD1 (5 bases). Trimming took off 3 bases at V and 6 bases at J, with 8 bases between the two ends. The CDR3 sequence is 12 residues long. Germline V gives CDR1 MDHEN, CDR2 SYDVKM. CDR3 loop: CASSLYRNGYTF. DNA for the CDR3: TGTGCCAGCAGTTTGTACAGGAATGGCTACACCTTC.